These 22 T cell receptor beta chains originate from one sample sequenced in a study of beta chain features in type 1 diabetes. Regarding the study as a whole: Significant though moderate, a shortening of TCRB CDR3s appeared in all four CD4+ subsets of Type 1 diabetes patients.

The authors reverse transcribed all of the isolated RNA, so sequencing captured expressed TCRB transcripts. Some clones are missing from TCRdb's copy, which holds only in-frame ones; the method was immunoSEQ multiplex PCR. The repertoire has some 350,000 clones, roughly 14% of them found once; the top ten carry roughly 0.015%. These receptors have no known antigen. Source material: naive CD4+ T cells from blood. The receptors originated from a woman younger than 35 with type 1 diabetes.

The chain joins TRBV5-6 to TRBJ2-1; 8 bases fit TRBD2. CDR1 SGHDT and CDR2 YYEEEE come from the germline V gene. V lost 2 bases, J lost 8 bases, and 6 bases stayed unmatched. This CDR3 spans 14 amino acids. The CDR3 DNA sequence: TGTGCCAGCAGCTTAGCGGGAGAGTTCGATGAGCAGTTCTTC. It translates to CASSLAGEFDEQFF. The full variable domain, with the rest looked up from reference TRBV5-6 and TRBJ2-1, is DAGVTQSPTHLIKTRGQQVTLRCSPKSGHDTVSWYQQALGQGPQFIFQYYEEEERQRGNFPDRFSGHQFPNYSSELNVNALLLGDSALYLCASSLAGEFDEQFFGPGTRLTVL.

This clone occurred a few times. The V and J genes are TRBV18 and TRBJ2-5; D unresolved. The CDR3 runs 13 residues. V dropped 2 bases and J dropped 7 bases, with 11 bases sitting between them. CDR1 and CDR2 (germline): KGHSH, LQKENI. The chain's CDR3 is CASSPSDLWTQYF. For the CDR3, the DNA is TGTGCCAGCTCACCAAGCGACTTGTGGACCCAGTACTTC.

The J gene is TRBJ2-1, the V gene TRBV9; 7 positions match TRBD2. V was pared by 3 bases and J by 5 bases, with 8 bases of the junction left unmatched. The CDR3 runs to 15 residues. Germline-derived CDR1 and CDR2 are SGDLS and YYNGEE. The CDR3 bases are TGTGCCAGCAGCGCCCGGGACTACCCCCACAATGAGCAGTTCTTC. It yields the protein CASSARDYPHNEQFF.

This clone was recorded a few times. The CDR3 DNA reads TGCGCCAGCAGCCAAGGGGCTAGTGGTGGCGGGATAGACTACAATGAGCAGTTCTTC. It translates to CASSQGASGGGIDYNEQFF. V usage is TRBV4-3 and J usage is TRBJ2-1; TRBD2 is a possible D gene (6 bases). The CDR3 loop spans 19 amino acids. V lost 1 base to trimming and J lost 3 bases, with 22 bases between them. The germline V gene has CDR1 LGHNA and CDR2 YSLEER.

This clone came up once. The chain recombines TRBV27 with TRBJ2-7; 9 bases map to TRBD1. Germline-derived CDR1 and CDR2 are MNHEY and SMNVEV (reference sequence). This CDR3 is 15 amino acids long. With V trimmed by 5 bases and J by 3 bases, 8 bases remained unmatched. The DNA for the CDR3 is TGTGCCAGCAGTCCCCGGACAGGGGCCGTCTACGAGCAGTACTTC. This codes for CASSPRTGAVYEQYF.

The V and J genes are TRBV7-8 and TRBJ1-1; a possible D gene is TRBD1 (6 bases). V gave up 8 bases and J gave up 6 bases, with 10 bases separating them. Looked up from germline, CDR1 is SGHVS and CDR2 is FQNEAQ. The CDR3 has 11 amino acids. CDR3 in amino acids: CASRAGAEAFF. CDR3 coding DNA: TGTGCCAGCCGGGCAGGGGCTGAAGCTTTCTTT.

This clone appeared a few times. The genes are TRBV28 and TRBJ2-1; D is possibly TRBD1 (7 bases). Germline-derived CDR1 and CDR2 are MDHEN and SYDVKM. The CDR3 spans 18 residues. Trimming stripped 4 bases from V and 1 base from J, with 20 bases between. The DNA for the CDR3 is TGTGCCAGCAGTTCGGGCGGAGGGCGACAGGGATCCTACAATGAGCAGTTCTTC. It specifies CASSSGGGRQGSYNEQFF.

This clone turned up a few times. The chain recombines TRBV4-3 with TRBJ1-4; D not resolved. CDR1 LGHNA and CDR2 YSLEER come from the germline V gene. Trimming removed 4 bases at V and 8 bases at J, with 14 bases between. CDR3 length equals 14 residues. The DNA for the CDR3 is TGCGCCAGCAGCCTCAGGCCCTTTGGGGAAAAACTGTTTTTT. It specifies CASSLRPFGEKLFF.

The chain links TRBV18 to TRBJ1-2, with D perhaps matching TRBD1 (6 bases). Trimming removed 3 bases from V and 5 bases from J, with 13 bases in between. Germline V CDR1 and CDR2: KGHSH, LQKENI. The CDR3 consists of 14 residues. Here the CDR3 DNA reads TGTGCCAGCTCACCTCGACAGGCGGAGTATGGCTACACCTTC. Amino acids: CASSPRQAEYGYTF.

This clone has just one count. The J gene is TRBJ2-5, the V gene TRBV5-1; 10 bases are shared with TRBD2. The CDR3 runs to 17 residues. CDR1 is SGHRS, CDR2 YFSETQ, per germline. J was trimmed by 5 bases and V by 0 bases; bases with no gene match: 10. The CDR3 is CASSLGLAGVLGETQYF. Written as DNA, the CDR3 is TGCGCCAGCAGCTTGGGGCTAGCGGGAGTCTTGGGTGAGACCCAGTACTTC. The full variable domain, in which reference TRBV5-1 and TRBJ2-5 provide the parts outside the CDR3, is KAGVTQTPRYLIKTRGQQVTLSCSPISGHRSVSWYQQTPGQGLQFLFEYFSETQRNKGNFPGRFSGRQFSNSRSEMNVSTLELGDSALYLCASSLGLAGVLGETQYFGPGTRLLVL.

This clone was seen only a few times. This sequence joins TRBV6-5 and TRBJ2-5; TRBD2 aligns across 14 bases. The CDR3 totals 16 residues. Germline CDR1 and CDR2: MNHEY and SVGAGI. Losses at the gene ends were 0 bases for V and 4 bases for J; bases not matched to a gene: 1. The CDR3 sequence is CASSYSGTSGRETQYF. CDR3 DNA: TGTGCCAGCAGTTACTCCGGGACTAGCGGGAGAGAGACCCAGTACTTC.

This clone was observed a handful of times. The J gene is TRBJ1-1, the V gene TRBV6-6, with a weak D call TRBD1 (5 bases). Germline V gene lookup returns CDR1 MNHNY and CDR2 SVGAGI (reference sequence). The CDR3 length is 15 residues. Trimming took off 6 bases at V and 0 bases at J, with 14 bases between the two ends. This chain's CDR3 is CASRPRAGLNTEAFF. The CDR3, as DNA: TGTGCCAGCAGACCCAGGGCAGGGCTGAACACTGAAGCTTTCTTT.

This clone was recorded a few times. The gene calls are TRBV7-2 and TRBJ1-1, with D perhaps TRBD1 (6 bases). Trimming cost V 2 bases and J 6 bases, with 16 bases left between them. This CDR3 spans 15 amino acids. Germline-derived CDR1 and CDR2 are SGHTA and FQGNSA. As DNA, the CDR3 is TGTGCCAGCAGCTTAAGTCCAGGGGAAGGCGCTGAAGCTTTCTTT. Translating gives CASSLSPGEGAEAFF.

This rearrangement joins TRBV5-4 to TRBJ2-5; TRBD1 matches at 11 bases. The junction had 9 bases not matched to a gene; V was cut back by 6 bases and J by 5 bases. Germline CDR1 reads SGHNT; CDR2 reads YYREEE (reference sequence). The CDR3 has 15 residues. The CDR3: CASNIGTGGPETQYF. Written as DNA, the CDR3 is TGTGCCAGCAATATCGGGACAGGGGGGCCGGAGACCCAGTACTTC.

A few counts support this clone. The chain joins TRBV30 to TRBJ1-1; D gene uncertain. The CDR3 spans 11 residues. V was shortened by 5 bases and J by 5 bases, with 9 bases between the two germline ends. Looked up from germline, CDR1 is GTSNPN and CDR2 is SVGIG (reference sequence). DNA of the CDR3: TGTGCCTGGGCCGGTGGTACTGAAGCTTTCTTT. Amino acid sequence: CAWAGGTEAFF.

The gene calls are TRBV4-3 and TRBJ2-3, with a possible D match to TRBD1 (6 bases). The CDR3 has 16 residues. V was clipped by 5 bases and J by 1 base, with 16 bases between them. The germline V gene has CDR1 LGHNA and CDR2 YSLEER. CDR3 DNA sequence: TGCGCCAGCAGCTTACGGGCAGGGGTTGGCACAGATACGCAGTATTTT. Its protein is CASSLRAGVGTDTQYF.

The chain employs TRBV6-6 and TRBJ2-1; D is undetermined. The CDR3 runs to 14 residues. Trimming took 2 bases from V and 6 from J, leaving 11 bases between them. Germline values: CDR1 MNHNY, CDR2 SVGAGI (reference sequence). CDR3 region: CASSYRPDFNEQFF. In DNA, the CDR3 is TGTGCCAGCAGTTACCGGCCTGACTTCAATGAGCAGTTCTTC.

This clone was seen only a few times. J is TRBJ2-1 and V is TRBV5-1; 10 positions agree with TRBD2. The CDR3 is made up of 15 amino acids. Trimming cost V 6 bases and J 3 bases; bases outside gene matches: 6. The V gene's germline CDR1 is SGHRS and CDR2 YFSETQ. CDR3 sequence (DNA): TGCGCCAGCACCCCCGGGACTAGCGACTACAATGAGCAGTTCTTC. Its protein product is CASTPGTSDYNEQFF.

V and J are TRBV7-2 and TRBJ1-1, with 8 nucleotides matching TRBD1. The CDR3 has 13 residues. The junction had 6 bases not matched to a gene; V was cut back by 5 bases and J by 7 bases. Germline V gene lookup returns CDR1 SGHTA and CDR2 FQGNSA. The CDR3: CASSADRGIEAFF. DNA of the CDR3: TGTGCCAGCAGCGCCGACAGGGGAATTGAAGCTTTCTTT.

The rearrangement links TRBV25-1 to TRBJ2-1; 14 nucleotides line up with TRBD2. The V gene end was trimmed by 7 bases and the J gene end by 1 base; junction bases not matched to a gene: 6. The CDR3 extends over 17 amino acids. In germline, CDR1 is MGHDK, CDR2 SYGVNS. The CDR3 bases are TGTGCCAGCACGGGACTAGCGGGAGATTCATCCTACAATGAGCAGTTCTTC. Encoded protein: CASTGLAGDSSYNEQFF.

CDR3 region: CASSWTSFYEQYF. CDR3 DNA: TGCGCCAGCAGCTGGACTAGCTTCTACGAGCAGTACTTC. The chain is built from TRBV5-1 and TRBJ2-7; 8 bases match TRBD2. V trimming: 3 bases; J trimming: 3 bases; junction bases outside the gene matches: 2. The CDR3 has 13 amino acids. Per the germline V gene, CDR1 is SGHRS and CDR2 is YFSETQ.

V is TRBV29-1 and J is TRBJ1-2, with D perhaps TRBD1 (5 bases). Germline-derived CDR1 and CDR2 are SQVTM and ANQGSEA. V lost 4 bases and J lost 5, with 17 bases in between. This CDR3 contains 14 residues. The CDR3, as DNA: TGCAGCGTTGTTTGGGGCGGCCGATCGTATGGCTACACCTTC. Translated, it gives CSVVWGGRSYGYTF.